The entry below describes one T cell receptor beta chain. The V segment lost 6 bases and the J segment 7 bases; nucleotides outside the gene matches: 5. CDR3 length: 14 amino acids. Germline CDR1 and CDR2: SNHLY and FYNNEI. This sample was taken from a study of cytomegalovirus exposure and HLA in healthy donors. Study-level information: The same platform used for the 500 to 850 first-cohort repertoires was also used for the 100 to 150 validation repertoires, as a later analysis reported.

Some clones are missing from TCRdb's copy, which holds only in-frame ones; the method was immunoSEQ multiplex PCR. The sample contains 250,000 to 350,000 clones, roughly 88% of which appear only once. This clonotype was obtained from a woman between 18 and 30 years old in good health and CMV-seronegative. The sample taken for sequencing was PBMCs. The chain uses TRBV2 and TRBJ2-5; TRBD2 matches 13 bases. The CDR3 protein is CASRNRLAGGTQYF. CDR3 bases: TGTGCCAGCAGGAACCGACTAGCGGGGGGGACCCAGTACTTC.